The T cell receptor (beta chain) described here comes from a study of blood T cell repertoires in COVID-19. Study summary: Sources were T cells, B-cell-depleted T cells, or PBMCs; the material itself was cDNA or gDNA.

The ends were cut back, 6 bases at V and 11 bases at J, with 16 bases in the middle. CDR1 and CDR2 (germline): SGHTA, FQGNSA. The CDR3 totals 12 residues. Participants were aged about 18 to 90 years, lived in 24 US areas, and enrolled virtually. In Cohort 3, a recovered donor had either two negative PCRs, clearance, or symptom resolution. Profiling relied on immunoSEQ multiplex PCR, and the TCRdb table lists in-frame clones only, not all of them. The table has 310,000 or so clones, about 90% seen once. The V call is TRBV7-2, the J call TRBJ1-2, with D possibly TRBD1 on 6 matching bases. The clonotype originates from a woman in her 30s who had recovered from COVID-19. Material: PBMCs or T cells enriched from blood (not recorded which). The CDR3 spells CASRTGTPRYTF. The DNA of the CDR3 is TGTGCCAGCAGAACCGGGACACCGCGGTACACCTTC.